This T cell receptor beta chain was sequenced for a study of cytomegalovirus exposure and HLA in healthy donors. General study findings and limits: Most TCR beta V segments were productive about 90% or about 30% of the time in an earlier analysis. A later analysis found TCR association rates differed by HLA locus, highest for DRB1 and lowest for HLA-C. Highly shared variants forming one cluster were likely a sequencing artifact. TCR beta sequences reportedly predicted the HLA-A and HLA-B alleles of most subjects accurately.

Primers included in the PCR were 60 Vbeta and 13 Jbeta primers. Assay used: immunoSEQ multiplex PCR; TCRdb lists only in-frame clones, some missing. The table has 50,000 or so clones, 70% to 80% seen once. Per germline, CDR1 LGHNA and CDR2 YNFKEQ. The CDR3 has 15 residues. The ends were cut back, 0 bases at V and 4 bases at J, with 10 bases in the middle. This clone has more than one count but fewer than ten. Its antigen remains unidentified. This rearrangement joins TRBV4-2 to TRBJ1-3, with a tentative D call TRBD1 (6 bases). The material sequenced was PBMCs. The clonotype was recovered from a woman aged 40 to 50 in good health and CMV-seropositive. Here the CDR3 reads CASSQDPGEGNTIYF. The CDR3 DNA reads as TGTGCCAGCAGCCAAGATCCAGGGGAAGGAAACACCATATATTTT.